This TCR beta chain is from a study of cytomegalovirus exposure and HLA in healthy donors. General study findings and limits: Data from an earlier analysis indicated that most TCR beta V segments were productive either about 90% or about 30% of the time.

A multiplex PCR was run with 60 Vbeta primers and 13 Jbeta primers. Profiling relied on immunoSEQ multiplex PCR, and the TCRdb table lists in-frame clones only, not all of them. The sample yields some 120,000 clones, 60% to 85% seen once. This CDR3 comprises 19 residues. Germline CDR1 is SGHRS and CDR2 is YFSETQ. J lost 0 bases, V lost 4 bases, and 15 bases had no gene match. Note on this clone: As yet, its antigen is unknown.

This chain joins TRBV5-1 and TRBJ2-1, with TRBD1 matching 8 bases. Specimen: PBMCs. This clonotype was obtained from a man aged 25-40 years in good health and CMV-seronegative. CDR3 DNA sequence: TGCGCCAGCAGCCTGGACAGGGATTCTTTCTTGAGCTCCTACAATGAGCAGTTCTTC. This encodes CASSLDRDSFLSSYNEQFF. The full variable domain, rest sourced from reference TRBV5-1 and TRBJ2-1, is KAGVTQTPRYLIKTRGQQVTLSCSPISGHRSVSWYQQTPGQGLQFLFEYFSETQRNKGNFPGRFSGRQFSNSRSEMNVSTLELGDSALYLCASSLDRDSFLSSYNEQFFGPGTRLTVL.